Listed here are 21 T cell receptor beta chains from one sample, sequenced in a study of radiation and T cells in renal cell carcinoma. Some clones are missing from TCRdb's copy, which holds only in-frame ones; the method was immunoSEQ multiplex PCR. The repertoire holds approximately 14,000 clones, with around 57% as singletons. Indicated treatment: treatment-naive control, cytoreductive nephrectomy. The sequences come from tumor tissue, collected from a patient whose treatment was nephrectomy without radiotherapy. The receptors were sampled from a man aged 50 to 60 with renal cell carcinoma.

CDR3 amino acids: CASSLGESPHTEAFF. For the CDR3, the DNA is TGTGCCAGCAGCTTAGGGGAGTCCCCCCACACTGAAGCTTTCTTT. This rearrangement joins TRBV11-3 to TRBJ1-1; D remains unclear. Germline CDR1 reads SGHNT; CDR2 reads YENEEA. The CDR3 totals 15 residues. Between the trimmed V and J ends, which lost 1 base and 3 bases, there was a span of 12 bases.

V gene TRBV28 combines with J gene TRBJ1-5; D gene uncertain. Per germline, CDR1 MDHEN and CDR2 SYDVKM. The CDR3 sequence is 15 residues long. Trimming stripped 3 bases from V and 2 bases from J, with 11 bases between. The CDR3 DNA is TGTGCCAGCAGTTTGGAGGACTATGGCAATCAGCCCCAGCATTTT. Translated: CASSLEDYGNQPQHF.

V gene TRBV30 combines with J gene TRBJ2-2; D not resolved. Trimming left V 2 bases short and J 0 bases short, with 4 bases between. The CDR3 consists of 13 residues. CDR1 GTSNPN and CDR2 SVGIG come from the germline V gene (reference sequence). The CDR3 nucleotides are TGTGCCTGGAGTAAGGCGAACACCGGGGAGCTGTTTTTT. This codes for CAWSKANTGELFF.

This chain uses TRBV21-1 with TRBJ1-3; the table's D gene call, TRBD1, was not cross checked with the DNA. TRBV21-1 is noted as a pseudogene. The CDR3 consists of 21 residues. CDR3 loop: CASSKGDRTGRVPSSGNTIYF. The DNA of the CDR3 is TGTGCCAGCAGCAAAGGGGATCGGACAGGGAGGGTTCCCAGCTCTGGAAACACCATATATTTT.

This chain uses TRBV19 with TRBJ1-2; no reliable D call. Looked up from germline, CDR1 is LNHDA and CDR2 is SQIVND (reference sequence). The length of the CDR3 is 12 residues. Trimming removed 5 bases at V and 6 bases at J, with 10 bases between. CDR3 bases: TGTGCCAGTAGTCCACGGACGGATGGCTACACCTTC. This translates into CASSPRTDGYTF.

The rearrangement links TRBV18 to TRBJ2-3; D not certain. The CDR3 has 12 residues. The V gene lost 1 base and the J gene lost 5 bases, with 4 bases spanning the gap. Germline assignment: CDR1 KGHSH and CDR2 LQKENI. CDR3 in amino acids: CASSPLRDTQYF. For the CDR3, the DNA is TGTGCCAGCTCACCACTTAGAGATACGCAGTATTTT.

This chain links TRBV4-2 with TRBJ2-3; D call uncertain. CDR3 size: 15 residues. With 0 bases removed from V and 3 bases from J, the gap between germline ends came to 10 bases. Germline CDR1 and CDR2: LGHNA and YNFKEQ. The CDR3 protein is CASSQEYLQTDTQYF. CDR3 DNA sequence: TGTGCCAGCAGCCAAGAGTACTTGCAAACAGATACGCAGTATTTT.

This chain links TRBV9 with TRBJ1-5; 7 bases line up with TRBD1. The CDR3 sequence is 16 residues long. V gave up 10 bases and J gave up 0 bases; unmatched junction bases: 13. Germline V gives CDR1 SGDLS, CDR2 YYNGEE. CDR3 nucleotides: TGTGCCTCAATCCGGGACAGAGAAACTAGCAATCAGCCCCAGCATTTT. Its protein is CASIRDRETSNQPQHF.

The J gene is TRBJ1-3, the V gene TRBV29-1; no firm D call. Between the trimmed V and J ends, which lost 0 bases and 0 bases, there was a span of 12 bases. This CDR3 region has 16 residues. Looked up from germline, CDR1 is SQVTM and CDR2 is ANQGSEA. CDR3 region: CSVEDQRTSSGNTIYF. The CDR3 DNA sequence: TGCAGCGTTGAAGACCAAAGGACGTCCTCTGGAAACACCATATATTTT.

This clone was recorded once. The chain carries TRBV12-5 and TRBJ2-6; D possibly matches TRBD1 or TRBD2 (5 bases each). Germline V gives CDR1 LGHNT, CDR2 FRNRAP. V gave up 0 bases and J gave up 0 bases, with 12 bases separating them. The CDR3 loop spans 18 amino acids. For the CDR3, the DNA is TGTGCTAGTGGTTTGGTACGGGACGGAAGCTCTGGGGCCAACGTCCTGACTTTC. As protein: CASGLVRDGSSGANVLTF.

The chain uses TRBV7-9 and TRBJ1-3; TRBD1 matches at 10 bases. Germline V gene lookup returns CDR1 SEHNR and CDR2 FQNEAQ (reference sequence). Unmatched junction bases numbered 1, after V lost 6 bases and J lost 2 bases. This CDR3 contains 14 residues. CDR3 sequence: CASRTGGPGNTIYF. For the CDR3, the DNA is TGTGCCAGCAGGACAGGGGGCCCTGGAAACACCATATATTTT.

This clone was seen a few times. The chain recombines TRBV2 with TRBJ2-3, with 11 bases identical to TRBD2. CDR1 and CDR2 from the germline V gene are SNHLY and FYNNEI. J lost 1 base, V lost 5 bases, and 2 bases had no gene match. This CDR3 contains 15 residues. The CDR3 protein is CASSPLAGGTDTQYF. DNA for the CDR3: TGTGCCAGCAGTCCACTAGCGGGGGGCACAGATACGCAGTATTTT.

V is TRBV11-2 and J is TRBJ2-7; unclear D gene. V lost 2 bases and J 2 bases, leaving 4 bases between the germline ends. Germline V gene sequence: CDR1 SGHAT, CDR2 FQNNGV. The CDR3 covers 12 residues. The CDR3 nucleotides read TGTGCCAGCAGCTTAATGGCCTACGAGCAGTACTTC. Protein: CASSLMAYEQYF. Together with reference TRBV11-2 and TRBJ2-7, the CDR3 gives the full variable domain: EAGVAQSPRYKIIEKRQSVAFWCNPISGHATLYWYQQILGQGPKLLIQFQNNGVVDDSQLPKDRFSAERLKGVDSTLKIQPAKLEDSAVYLCASSLMAYEQYFGPGTRLTVT.

The chain has TRBV6-5 and TRBJ1-5; D gene unclear. This CDR3 contains 15 residues. CDR1 is MNHEY, CDR2 SVGAGI, per germline. The V gene lost 2 bases and the J gene lost 1 base, with 9 bases spanning the gap. Written as DNA, the CDR3 is TGTGCCAGCAGTTACAAGGGATTGAGCAATCAGCCCCAGCATTTT. It is translated as CASSYKGLSNQPQHF.

The rearrangement joins TRBV7-8 to TRBJ2-2; 8 nucleotides line up with TRBD2. The junction had 4 bases not matched to a gene; V was cut back by 4 bases and J by 6 bases. The CDR3 spans 14 residues. Germline V lookup: CDR1 SGHVS, CDR2 FQNEAQ. CDR3 in DNA: TGTGCCAGCAGCTCAGACGGGGGGGCCGGGGAGCTGTTTTTT. This gives the protein CASSSDGGAGELFF.

This clone was counted a few times. The chain joins TRBV2 to TRBJ2-7; either TRBD1 or TRBD2 may supply D (5 bases each). Germline-derived CDR1 and CDR2 are SNHLY and FYNNEI. Trimming cost V 6 bases and J 2 bases, with 14 bases left between them. The CDR3 spans 14 residues. CDR3: CASRHRDGTYEQYF. Here the CDR3 DNA reads TGTGCCAGCAGGCACCGGGACGGCACCTACGAGCAGTACTTC.

This clone was counted between two and nine times. The chain has TRBV4-1 and TRBJ1-1; D is uncertain. Germline assignment: CDR1 MGHRA and CDR2 YSYEKL. CDR3 size: 15 residues. Deletions cut 3 bases from V and 0 bases from J, with 11 bases between. The CDR3 sequence is CASSQLLSLNTEAFF. The CDR3 DNA reads as TGCGCCAGCAGCCAGCTCCTAAGCCTGAACACTGAAGCTTTCTTT.

A few counts support this clone. The chain joins TRBV6-1 to TRBJ1-1, with D possibly TRBD1 on 5 matching bases. This CDR3 contains 16 residues. Germline V gene data show CDR1 as MNHNS and CDR2 as SASEGT. Between the trimmed V and J ends, which lost 4 bases and 1 base, there was a span of 16 bases. The CDR3 spells CASSGDLTVKNTEAFF. CDR3 nucleotide sequence: TGTGCCAGCAGTGGGGACTTGACAGTTAAGAACACTGAAGCTTTCTTT.

The chain combines TRBV18 with TRBJ1-4; D may be TRBD1 (5 bases). The germline gives CDR1 KGHSH, CDR2 LQKENI. The ends were cut back, 2 bases at V and 8 bases at J, with 18 bases in the middle. This CDR3 contains 16 residues. CDR3 in amino acids: CASSPGRIRGMEKLFF. CDR3 nucleotides: TGTGCCAGCTCACCAGGGCGGATTCGGGGGATGGAAAAACTGTTTTTT.

CDR3 in DNA: TGTGCCAGCAGTGAAGAGGCTCATCGGGCCTATGGCTACACCTTC. Its translation is CASSEEAHRAYGYTF. The rearrangement uses TRBV6-1 and TRBJ1-2; D is uncertain. This CDR3 contains 15 residues. V lost 1 base, J lost 4 bases, and 13 bases lay in between. Germline CDR1 is MNHNS and CDR2 is SASEGT.

The rearrangement uses TRBV27 and TRBJ2-6, with D possibly being TRBD1 or TRBD2 (6 bases each). Germline CDR1 MNHEY, CDR2 SMNVEV (reference sequence). V was shortened by 4 bases and J by 2 bases, with 18 bases between the two germline ends. The CDR3 spans 18 residues. This CDR3 is CASSSLVIRGAGANVLTF. As DNA, the CDR3 is TGTGCCAGCAGTTCCCTAGTCATTAGGGGGGCTGGGGCCAACGTCCTGACTTTC.